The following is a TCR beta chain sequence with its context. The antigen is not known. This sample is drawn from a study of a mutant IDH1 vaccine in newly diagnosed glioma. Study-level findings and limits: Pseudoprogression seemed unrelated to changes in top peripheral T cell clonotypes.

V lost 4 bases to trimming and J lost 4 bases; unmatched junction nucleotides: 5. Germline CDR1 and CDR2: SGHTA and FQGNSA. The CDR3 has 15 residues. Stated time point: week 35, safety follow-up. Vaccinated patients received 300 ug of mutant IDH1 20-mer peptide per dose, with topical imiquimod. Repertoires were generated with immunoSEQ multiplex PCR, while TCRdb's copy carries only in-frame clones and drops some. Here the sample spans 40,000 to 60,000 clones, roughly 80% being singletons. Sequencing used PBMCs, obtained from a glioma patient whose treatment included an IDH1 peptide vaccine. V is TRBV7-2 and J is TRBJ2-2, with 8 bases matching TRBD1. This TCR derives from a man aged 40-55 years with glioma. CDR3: CASSSGQGGTGELFF. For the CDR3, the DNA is TGTGCCAGCAGCTCAGGACAGGGAGGCACCGGGGAGCTGTTTTTT.